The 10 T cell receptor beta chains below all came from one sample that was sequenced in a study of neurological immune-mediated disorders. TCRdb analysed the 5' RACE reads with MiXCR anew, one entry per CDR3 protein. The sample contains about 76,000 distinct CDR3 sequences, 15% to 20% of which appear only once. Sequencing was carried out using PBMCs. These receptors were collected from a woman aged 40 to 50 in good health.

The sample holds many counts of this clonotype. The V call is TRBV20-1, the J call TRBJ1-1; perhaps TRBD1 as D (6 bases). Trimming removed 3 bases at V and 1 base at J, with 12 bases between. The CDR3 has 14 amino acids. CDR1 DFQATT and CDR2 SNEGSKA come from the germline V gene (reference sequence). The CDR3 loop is CSASRGRGNTEAFF. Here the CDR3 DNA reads TGCAGTGCTAGCCGCGGCAGGGGGAACACTGAAGCTTTCTTT.

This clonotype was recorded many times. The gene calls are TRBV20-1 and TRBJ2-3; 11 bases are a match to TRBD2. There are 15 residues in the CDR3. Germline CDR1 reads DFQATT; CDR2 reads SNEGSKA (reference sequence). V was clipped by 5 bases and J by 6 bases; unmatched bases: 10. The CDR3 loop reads CSAVLAGGRPDTQYF. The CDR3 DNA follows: TGCAGTGCTGTCCTAGCGGGGGGCCGCCCGGATACGCAGTATTTT.

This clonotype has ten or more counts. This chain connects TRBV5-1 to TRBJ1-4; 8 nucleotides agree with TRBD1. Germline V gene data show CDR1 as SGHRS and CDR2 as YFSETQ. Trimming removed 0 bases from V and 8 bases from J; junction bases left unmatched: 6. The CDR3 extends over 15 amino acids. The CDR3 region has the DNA TGCGCCAGCAGCTTGGATGACAGGGGAAAAGAAAAACTGTTTTTT. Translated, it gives CASSLDDRGKEKLFF.

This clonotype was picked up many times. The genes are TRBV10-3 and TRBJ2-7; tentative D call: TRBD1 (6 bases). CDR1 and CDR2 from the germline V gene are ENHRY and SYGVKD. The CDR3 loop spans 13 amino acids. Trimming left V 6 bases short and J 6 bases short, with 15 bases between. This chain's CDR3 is CAISPTGTGEQYV. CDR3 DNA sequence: TGTGCCATCAGCCCAACAGGGACCGGCGAGCAGTACGTC.

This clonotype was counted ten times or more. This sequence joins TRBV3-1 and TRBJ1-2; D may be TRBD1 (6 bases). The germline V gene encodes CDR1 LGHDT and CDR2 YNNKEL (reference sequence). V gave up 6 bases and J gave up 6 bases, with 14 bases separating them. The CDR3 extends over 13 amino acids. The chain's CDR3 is CASRNRQVDGYTF. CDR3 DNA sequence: TGTGCCAGCAGAAACCGACAGGTAGATGGCTACACCTTC.

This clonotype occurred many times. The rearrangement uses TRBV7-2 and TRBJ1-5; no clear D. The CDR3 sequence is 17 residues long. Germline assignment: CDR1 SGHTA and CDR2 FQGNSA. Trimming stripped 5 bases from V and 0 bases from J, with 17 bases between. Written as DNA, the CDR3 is TGTGCCAGCAGCCCCGGGCCCTACACTTATAGCAATCAGCCCCAGCATTTT. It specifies CASSPGPYTYSNQPQHF.

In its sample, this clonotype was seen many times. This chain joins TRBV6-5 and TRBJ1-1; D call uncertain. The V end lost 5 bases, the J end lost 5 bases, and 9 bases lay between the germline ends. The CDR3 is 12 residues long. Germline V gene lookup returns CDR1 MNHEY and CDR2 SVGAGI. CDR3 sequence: CASSRGWTEAFF. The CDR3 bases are TGTGCCAGCAGTAGAGGTTGGACTGAAGCTTTCTTT.

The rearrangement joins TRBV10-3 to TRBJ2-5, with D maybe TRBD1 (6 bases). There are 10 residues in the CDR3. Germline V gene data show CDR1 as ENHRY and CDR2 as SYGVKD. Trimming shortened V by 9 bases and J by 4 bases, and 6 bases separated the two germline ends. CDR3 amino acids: CAIGGETQYF. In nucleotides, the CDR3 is TGTGCCATAGGGGGAGAGACCCAGTACTTC.

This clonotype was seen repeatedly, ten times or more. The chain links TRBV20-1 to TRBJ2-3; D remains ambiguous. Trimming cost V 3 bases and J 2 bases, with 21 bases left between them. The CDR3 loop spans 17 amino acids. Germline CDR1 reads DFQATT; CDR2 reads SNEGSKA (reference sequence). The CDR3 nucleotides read TGCAGTGCTAGTGGGAACGACATTAGTCTCCCCACAGATACGCAGTATTTT. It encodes CSASGNDISLPTDTQYF.

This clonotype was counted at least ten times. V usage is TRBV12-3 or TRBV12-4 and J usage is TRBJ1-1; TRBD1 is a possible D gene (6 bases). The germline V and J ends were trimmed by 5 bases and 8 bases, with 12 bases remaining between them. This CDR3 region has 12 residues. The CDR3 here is CASSLTGTEAFF. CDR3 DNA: TGTGCCAGCAGTCTAACGGGGACAGAAGCTTTCTTT.